This T cell receptor beta chain originates from a study of blood T cell repertoires in COVID-19. For the study at large: Acute and convalescent COVID-19 specimens originated in the United States, Italy and Spain. The analysed material was cDNA or gDNA that came from T cells, B-cell-depleted T cells, or PBMCs.

As originally analysed: Amplification from reference gene primers served as the basis for estimated nucleated cell counts. Generated by immunoSEQ multiplex PCR, the TCRdb table keeps only in-frame clones and is missing some. That table gives V, J and clone size, and the DNA gave D and trimming. The sample has about 240,000 clones; roughly 87% are singletons. Deletions cut 1 base from V and 2 bases from J, with 11 bases between. The CDR3 is 16 residues long. Germline V gene sequence: CDR1 SEHNR, CDR2 FQNEAQ (reference sequence). The source of this sequence is a man in his sixties who had recovered from COVID-19. Sequencing was performed on peripheral blood. The chain joins TRBV7-9 to TRBJ1-4; no reliable D call. CDR3: CASSLDYGSTNEKLFF. The DNA for the CDR3 is TGTGCCAGCAGCTTAGACTATGGATCGACTAATGAAAAACTGTTTTTT.